The table lists the clone carrying this TCR beta chain with a count of one. This specimen belongs to a study of PD-1 blockade in classical Hodgkin lymphoma. Time point of the sample: cycle 4 day 1 (C4D1), after five to seven weeks of nivolumab. The patients all showed relapse after autologous stem cell transplantation, while their brentuximab vedotin exposure varied. Sequencing was performed with immunoSEQ multiplex PCR; in TCRdb, only in-frame clones are kept and a portion is missing. This table has tens of thousands of clones, about 85% appearing once. CDR3 size: 15 residues. Germline CDR1 SEHNR, CDR2 FQNEAQ (reference sequence). Trimming took 3 bases from V and 2 from J, leaving 12 bases between them.

The clonotype was recovered from a human donor with classical Hodgkin lymphoma. This chain connects TRBV7-9 to TRBJ2-3; tentative D call: TRBD2 (6 bases). Sequenced material: peripheral blood mononuclear cells (PBMCs), taken before the fourth cycle of nivolumab. This CDR3 reads CASSFPGDVTDTQYF. For the CDR3, the DNA is TGTGCCAGCAGCTTCCCGGGGGACGTCACAGATACGCAGTATTTT.